Reported below is one TCR beta chain. Its antigen is unknown. The sample comes from a study of blood T cells in healthy people across ages. General observations from the study: More naive CD4+ cells and higher diversity marked long-lived donors relative to aged donors.

A second PCR of 7 to 11 cycles used a sample-barcoded 5' primer and a J-beta primer mix. Every sample gave at least 2.5 million paired-end reads containing CDR3. TCRdb itself ran the 5' RACE reads through MiXCR, one entry per CDR3 protein. The repertoire holds about 570,000 distinct CDR3 sequences, with 27% as singletons. The sample was blood. The TCR was taken from an older woman in good health.

CDR3 residues: CASSQDAGPGYGYTF. CDR3 DNA: TGTGCCAGCAGCCAAGACGCCGGGCCAGGGTATGGCTACACCTTC. The V gene is TRBV3-1, the J gene TRBJ1-2; a possible D gene is TRBD1 (5 bases). The V and J ends lost 0 bases and 5 bases respectively, with 13 bases between them. From germline, CDR1 is LGHDT and CDR2 YNNKEL (reference sequence). The CDR3 is 15 amino acids.